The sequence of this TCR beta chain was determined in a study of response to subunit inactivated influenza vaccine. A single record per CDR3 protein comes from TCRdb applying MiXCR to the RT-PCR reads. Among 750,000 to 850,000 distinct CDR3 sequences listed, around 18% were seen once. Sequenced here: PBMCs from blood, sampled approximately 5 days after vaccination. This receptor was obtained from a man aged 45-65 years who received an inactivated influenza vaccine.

CDR3 bases: TGTGCCAGCAGTTTAGAAAGGTTTGCGGGACAGGGGATCACTGAAGCTTTCTTT. Translating it yields CASSLERFAGQGITEAFF. The chain employs TRBV12-3 or TRBV12-4 and TRBJ1-1, with TRBD1 matching over 10 bases. CDR3 length equals 18 residues. V shed 1 base and J 4 bases; nucleotides not matched to a gene: 12.